Shown below are 6 T cell receptor beta chains from a single sample sequenced in a study of cytomegalovirus exposure and HLA in healthy donors (dated by TCRdb to 2016 to 2017). The library was built by means of the immunoSEQ multiplex PCR assay. A mixture of 60 forward primers for TCR Vbeta segments and 13 reverse primers for TCR Jbeta segments was used in the multiplex PCR. Entries here come from immuneACCESS through TCRdb and include only in-frame sequences with V and J called. Some clones fail to appear in such tables; in the studies checked, an unresolved V gene covers under half of the shortfall, and the cause of the remainder is unknown. Within this sample are around 90,000 clones, with 78% of them counted one time only. The ten largest clones add up to under 4% of the sample. The specimen sequenced was PBMCs. These receptors were collected from a woman between 35 and 50 years old in good health and CMV-seronegative.

This clone was counted only a few times. The chain uses TRBV29-1 and TRBJ1-1; unclear D gene. Trimming removed 4 bases at V and 1 base at J, with 10 bases between. Germline V gene data show CDR1 as SQVTM and CDR2 as ANQGSEA. CDR3 size: 13 residues. The CDR3 region is CSVAITPNTEAFF. The CDR3 DNA follows: TGCAGCGTTGCCATTACTCCGAACACTGAAGCTTTCTTT.

This CDR3 is CASSPLAGVNVFETQYF. CDR3 bases: TGCGCCAGCAGCCCCCTAGCGGGAGTTAACGTATTTGAGACCCAGTACTTC. This chain connects TRBV5-1 to TRBJ2-5; 10 positions match TRBD2. The V and J ends lost 4 bases and 5 bases, in that order; junction bases with no gene match: 14. This CDR3 spans 17 amino acids. CDR1 and CDR2 (germline): SGHRS, YFSETQ.

This chain links TRBV28 with TRBJ2-7, with TRBD2 matching over 12 bases. Germline V gene lookup returns CDR1 MDHEN and CDR2 SYDVKM. The CDR3 consists of 14 residues. Trimming cost V 4 bases and J 4 bases; bases outside gene matches: 2. The CDR3 DNA reads TGTGCCAGCAGTTCGGGACTAGCGGGTTACGAGCAGTACTTC. It translates to CASSSGLAGYEQYF. Supplemented by reference TRBV28 and TRBJ2-7, the full variable domain reads DVKVTQSSRYLVKRTGEKVFLECVQDMDHENMFWYRQDPGLGLRLIYFSYDVKMKEKGDIPEGYSVSREKKERFSLILESASTNQTSMYLCASSSGLAGYEQYFGPGTRLTVT.

The chain joins TRBV27 to TRBJ1-4; 7 bases map to TRBD1. The CDR3 totals 15 residues. After removal of 5 bases from V and 7 bases from J, the junction contained 10 bases not matched to a gene. Germline loops: CDR1 MNHEY, CDR2 SMNVEV (reference sequence). The CDR3 loop is CASSTRTGWGEKLFF. DNA of the CDR3: TGTGCCAGCAGTACCCGGACAGGTTGGGGTGAAAAACTGTTTTTT.

The V call is TRBV28, the J call TRBJ1-1; 8 bases agree with TRBD1. The germline gives CDR1 MDHEN, CDR2 SYDVKM. This CDR3 spans 15 amino acids. With V trimmed by 5 bases and J by 1 base, 6 bases remained unmatched. CDR3: CASSPLDRGNTEAFF. DNA for the CDR3: TGTGCCAGCAGTCCACTAGACAGGGGGAACACTGAAGCTTTCTTT. Full variable domain (outside the CDR3, taken from reference TRBV28 and TRBJ1-1): DVKVTQSSRYLVKRTGEKVFLECVQDMDHENMFWYRQDPGLGLRLIYFSYDVKMKEKGDIPEGYSVSREKKERFSLILESASTNQTSMYLCASSPLDRGNTEAFFGQGTRLTVV.

A single count supports this clone. The chain couples TRBV7-3 to TRBJ1-2; 9 bases agree with TRBD1. Germline V gene sequence: CDR1 SGHTA, CDR2 FQGTGA. This CDR3 spans 15 amino acids. V trimming: 5 bases; J trimming: 4 bases; junction bases outside the gene matches: 8. The CDR3 here is CASSTTGGAGYGYTF. CDR3 DNA: TGTGCCAGCAGCACTACAGGGGGCGCAGGCTATGGCTACACCTTC.